This T cell receptor (beta chain) was captured by sequencing in a study of technical replicates of blood from a few donors. The V and J ends lost 1 base and 7 bases respectively, with 14 bases between them. Germline assignment: CDR1 SGHAT and CDR2 FQNNGV. This CDR3 comprises 14 residues. Libraries were prepared by immunoSEQ multiplex PCR; TCRdb keeps only in-frame clonotypes and omits some of them. The data hold tens of thousands of clones, with 70% to 90% observed a single time. The J gene is TRBJ2-7, the V gene TRBV11-2; possibly TRBD1 for D (5 bases). The sequence came from a human donor in good health. Some clones in this sample may be carry-over from other donors' samples. The sample was PBMCs. CDR3 nucleotides: TGTGCCAGCAGCTTAGCTTCGACAGTGTCGGAGCAGTACTTC. This codes for CASSLASTVSEQYF.